This T cell receptor beta chain is drawn from a study of cytomegalovirus exposure and HLA in healthy donors. Germline V gene lookup returns CDR1 MNHEY and CDR2 SVGAGI. The germline V and J ends were trimmed by 0 bases and 4 bases, with 10 bases remaining between them. The CDR3 spans 16 residues. Only in-frame clones appear in the TCRdb table, and some are missing; sequencing was by immunoSEQ multiplex PCR. The table has hundreds of thousands of clones, 86% seen once. The gene calls are TRBV6-5 and TRBJ2-6; D possibly corresponds to TRBD2 (5 bases). The specimen sequenced was PBMCs. The TCR was taken from a woman aged 18-29 years in good health and CMV-seronegative. The CDR3, as DNA: TGTGCCAGCAGTTACTCATGGGGAGCCGGGGCCAACGTCCTGACTTTC. Residues: CASSYSWGAGANVLTF.